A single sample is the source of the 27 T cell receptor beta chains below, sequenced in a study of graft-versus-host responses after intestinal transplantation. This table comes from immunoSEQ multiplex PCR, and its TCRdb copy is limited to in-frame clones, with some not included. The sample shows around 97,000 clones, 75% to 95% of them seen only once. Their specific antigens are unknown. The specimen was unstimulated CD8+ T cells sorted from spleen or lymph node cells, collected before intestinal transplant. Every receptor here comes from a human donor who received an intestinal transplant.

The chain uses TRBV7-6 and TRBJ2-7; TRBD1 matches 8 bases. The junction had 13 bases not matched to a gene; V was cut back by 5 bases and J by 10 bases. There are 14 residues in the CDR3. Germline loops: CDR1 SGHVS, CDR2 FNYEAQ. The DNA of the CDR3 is TGTGCCAGCAGCCCTACGACAGGGGCCGCCCACCAGTACTTC. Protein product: CASSPTTGAAHQYF.

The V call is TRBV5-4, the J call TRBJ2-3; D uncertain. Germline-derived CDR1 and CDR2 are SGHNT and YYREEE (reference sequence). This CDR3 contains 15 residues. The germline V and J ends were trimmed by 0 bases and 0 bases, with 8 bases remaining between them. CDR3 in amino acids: CASSLDYSSTDTQYF. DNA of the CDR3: TGTGCCAGCAGCTTGGACTACAGCAGCACAGATACGCAGTATTTT.

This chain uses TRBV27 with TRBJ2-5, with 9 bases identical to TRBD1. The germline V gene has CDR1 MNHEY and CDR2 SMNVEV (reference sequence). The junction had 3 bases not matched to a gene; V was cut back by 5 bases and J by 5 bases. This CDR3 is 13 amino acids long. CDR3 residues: CASSHGQGETQYF. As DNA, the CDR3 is TGTGCCAGCAGTCATGGACAGGGGGAGACCCAGTACTTC.

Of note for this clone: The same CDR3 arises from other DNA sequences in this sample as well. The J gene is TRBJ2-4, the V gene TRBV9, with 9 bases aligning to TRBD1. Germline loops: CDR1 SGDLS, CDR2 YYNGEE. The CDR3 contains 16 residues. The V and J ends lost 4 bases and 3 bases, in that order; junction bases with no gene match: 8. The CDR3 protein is CASSYKQGAVKNIQYF. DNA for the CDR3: TGTGCCAGCAGCTACAAACAGGGGGCTGTCAAAAACATTCAGTACTTC.

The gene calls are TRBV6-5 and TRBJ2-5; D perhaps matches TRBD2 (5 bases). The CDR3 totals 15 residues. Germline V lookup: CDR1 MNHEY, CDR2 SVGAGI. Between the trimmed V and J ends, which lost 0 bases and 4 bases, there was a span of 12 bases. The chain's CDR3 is CASSYSIGESETQYF. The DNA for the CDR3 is TGTGCCAGCAGTTACTCTATCGGGGAATCAGAGACCCAGTACTTC.

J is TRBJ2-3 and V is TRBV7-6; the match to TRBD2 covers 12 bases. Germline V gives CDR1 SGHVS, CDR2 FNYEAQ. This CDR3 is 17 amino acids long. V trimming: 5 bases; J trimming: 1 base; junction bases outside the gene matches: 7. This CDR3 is CASSGRLAGEGTDTQYF. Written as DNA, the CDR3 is TGTGCCAGCAGCGGTCGACTAGCGGGAGAGGGCACAGATACGCAGTATTTT.

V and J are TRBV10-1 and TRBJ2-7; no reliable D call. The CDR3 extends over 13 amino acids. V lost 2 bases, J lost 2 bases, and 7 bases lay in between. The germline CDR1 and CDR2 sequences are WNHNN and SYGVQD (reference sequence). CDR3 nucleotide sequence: TGCGCCAGCAGTGAGAAGAACGCCTACGAGCAGTACTTC. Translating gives CASSEKNAYEQYF.

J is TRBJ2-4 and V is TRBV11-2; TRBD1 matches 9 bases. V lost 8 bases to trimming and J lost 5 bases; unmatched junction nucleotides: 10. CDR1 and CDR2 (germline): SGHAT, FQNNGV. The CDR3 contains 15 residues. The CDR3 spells CASHSRTGDQNIQYF. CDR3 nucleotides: TGTGCCAGCCACTCCCGGACAGGGGACCAAAACATTCAGTACTTC. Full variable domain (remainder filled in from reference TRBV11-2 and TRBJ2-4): EAGVAQSPRYKIIEKRQSVAFWCNPISGHATLYWYQQILGQGPKLLIQFQNNGVVDDSQLPKDRFSAERLKGVDSTLKIQPAKLEDSAVYLCASHSRTGDQNIQYFGAGTRLSVL.

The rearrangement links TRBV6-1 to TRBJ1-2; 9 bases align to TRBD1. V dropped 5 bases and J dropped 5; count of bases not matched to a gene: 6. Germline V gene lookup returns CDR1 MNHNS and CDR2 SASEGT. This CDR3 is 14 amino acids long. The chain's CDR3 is CASSSPGTGYGYTF. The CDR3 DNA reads TGTGCCAGCAGTTCCCCCGGGACAGGGTATGGCTACACCTTC.

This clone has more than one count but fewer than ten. The CDR3 spells CASSFGETQYF. CDR3 nucleotides: TGTGCCAGCAGTTTCGGAGAGACCCAGTACTTC. This sequence joins TRBV28 and TRBJ2-5; D remains ambiguous. This CDR3 spans 11 amino acids. Looked up from germline, CDR1 is MDHEN and CDR2 is SYDVKM. Deletions cut 3 bases from V and 4 bases from J, with 3 bases between.

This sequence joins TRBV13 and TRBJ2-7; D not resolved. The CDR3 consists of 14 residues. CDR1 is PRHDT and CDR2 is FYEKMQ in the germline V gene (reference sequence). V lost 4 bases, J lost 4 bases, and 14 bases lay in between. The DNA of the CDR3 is TGTGCCAGCAGCTCTGGTCAGGAACTTTACGAGCAGTACTTC. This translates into CASSSGQELYEQYF.

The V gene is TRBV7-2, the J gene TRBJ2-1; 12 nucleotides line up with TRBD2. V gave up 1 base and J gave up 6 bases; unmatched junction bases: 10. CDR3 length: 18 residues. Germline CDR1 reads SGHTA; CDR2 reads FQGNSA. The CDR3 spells CASSLVEGLAGIFNEQFF. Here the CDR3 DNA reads TGTGCCAGCAGCTTAGTAGAAGGACTAGCGGGAATCTTCAATGAGCAGTTCTTC.

The DNA of the CDR3 is TGCGCCAGCAGTGAGTACGGGGGCTCCTACAATGAGCAGTTCTTC. Encoded protein: CASSEYGGSYNEQFF. The chain uses TRBV10-2 and TRBJ2-1; D is possibly TRBD2 (6 bases). The CDR3 has 15 amino acids. Germline V lookup: CDR1 WSHSY, CDR2 SAAADI. Between the trimmed V and J ends, which lost 1 base and 0 bases, there was a span of 7 bases.

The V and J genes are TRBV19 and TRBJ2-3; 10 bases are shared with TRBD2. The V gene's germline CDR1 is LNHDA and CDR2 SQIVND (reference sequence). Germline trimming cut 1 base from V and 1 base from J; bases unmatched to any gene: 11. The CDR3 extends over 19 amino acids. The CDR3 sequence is CASSIVSSGRALGTDTQYF. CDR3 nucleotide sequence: TGTGCCAGTAGTATAGTTTCGAGCGGGAGGGCATTGGGCACAGATACGCAGTATTTT.

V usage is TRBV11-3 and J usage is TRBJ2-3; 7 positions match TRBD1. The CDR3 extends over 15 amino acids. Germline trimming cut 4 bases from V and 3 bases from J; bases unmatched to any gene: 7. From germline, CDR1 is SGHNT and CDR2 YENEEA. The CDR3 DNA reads TGTGCCAGCAGCTCGTACGAGGGGGCAACAGATACGCAGTATTTT. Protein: CASSSYEGATDTQYF. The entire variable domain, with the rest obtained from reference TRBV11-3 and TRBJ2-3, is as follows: EAGVVQSPRYKIIEKKQPVAFWCNPISGHNTLYWYLQNLGQGPELLIRYENEEAVDDSQLPKDRFSAERLKGVDSTLKIQPAELGDSAVYLCASSSYEGATDTQYFGPGTRLTVL.

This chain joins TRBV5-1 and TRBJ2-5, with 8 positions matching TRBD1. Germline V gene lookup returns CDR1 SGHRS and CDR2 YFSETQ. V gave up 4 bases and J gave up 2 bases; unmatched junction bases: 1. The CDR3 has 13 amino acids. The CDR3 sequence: CASSGDRQETQYF. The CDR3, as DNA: TGCGCCAGCAGCGGGGACAGGCAAGAGACCCAGTACTTC.

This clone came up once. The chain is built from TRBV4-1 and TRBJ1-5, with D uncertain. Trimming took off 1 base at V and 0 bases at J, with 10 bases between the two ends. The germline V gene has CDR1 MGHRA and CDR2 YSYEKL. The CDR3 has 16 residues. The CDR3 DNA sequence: TGCGCCAGCAGCCAAGTTGAGTGGGATAGCAATCAGCCCCAGCATTTT. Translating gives CASSQVEWDSNQPQHF.

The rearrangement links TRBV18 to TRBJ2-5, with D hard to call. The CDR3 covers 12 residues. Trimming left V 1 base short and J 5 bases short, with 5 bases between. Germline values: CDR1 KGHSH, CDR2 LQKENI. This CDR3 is CASSPLFETQYF. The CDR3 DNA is TGTGCCAGCTCACCACTGTTCGAGACCCAGTACTTC.

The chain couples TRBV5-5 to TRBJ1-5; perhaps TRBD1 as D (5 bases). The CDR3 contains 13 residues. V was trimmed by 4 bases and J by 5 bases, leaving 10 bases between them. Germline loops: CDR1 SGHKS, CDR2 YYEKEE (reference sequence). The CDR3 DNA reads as TGTGCCAGCAGCCTGTGGGGGGATCAGCCCCAGCATTTT. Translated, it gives CASSLWGDQPQHF.

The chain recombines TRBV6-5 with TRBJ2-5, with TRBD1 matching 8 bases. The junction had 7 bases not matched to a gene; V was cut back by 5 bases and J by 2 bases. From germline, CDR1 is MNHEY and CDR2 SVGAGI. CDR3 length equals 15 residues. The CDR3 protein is CASSPTGGKQETQYF. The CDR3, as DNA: TGTGCCAGCAGTCCAACAGGGGGGAAACAAGAGACCCAGTACTTC.

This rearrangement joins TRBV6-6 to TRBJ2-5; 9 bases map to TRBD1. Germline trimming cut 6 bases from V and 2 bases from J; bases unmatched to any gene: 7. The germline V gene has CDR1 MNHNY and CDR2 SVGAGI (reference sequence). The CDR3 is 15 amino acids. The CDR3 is CASRPTGGFQETQYF. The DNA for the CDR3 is TGTGCCAGCAGACCGACAGGGGGGTTTCAAGAGACCCAGTACTTC.

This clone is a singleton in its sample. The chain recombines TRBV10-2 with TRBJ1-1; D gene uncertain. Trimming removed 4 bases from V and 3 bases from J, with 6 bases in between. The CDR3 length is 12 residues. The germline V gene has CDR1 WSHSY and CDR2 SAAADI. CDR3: CASSGGYTEAFF. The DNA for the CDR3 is TGCGCCAGCAGTGGGGGATACACTGAAGCTTTCTTT.

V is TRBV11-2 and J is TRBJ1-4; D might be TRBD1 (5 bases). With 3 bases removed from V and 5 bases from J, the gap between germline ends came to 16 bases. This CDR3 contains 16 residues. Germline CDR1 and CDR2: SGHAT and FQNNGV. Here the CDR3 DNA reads TGTGCCAGCAGCTTCTCAGGTGGGGGAAGGAATGAAAAACTGTTTTTT. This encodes CASSFSGGGRNEKLFF.

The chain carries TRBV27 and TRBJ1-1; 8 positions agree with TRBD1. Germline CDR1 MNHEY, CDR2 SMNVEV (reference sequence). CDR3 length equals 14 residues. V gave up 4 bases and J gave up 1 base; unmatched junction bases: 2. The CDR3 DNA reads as TGTGCCAGCAGTTCAGGGGGCACGAACACTGAAGCTTTCTTT. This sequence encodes CASSSGGTNTEAFF.

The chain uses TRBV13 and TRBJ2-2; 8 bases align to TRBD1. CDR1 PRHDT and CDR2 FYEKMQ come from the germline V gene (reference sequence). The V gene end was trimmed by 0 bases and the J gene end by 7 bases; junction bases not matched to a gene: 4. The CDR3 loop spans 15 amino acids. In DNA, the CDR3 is TGTGCCAGCAGCTTAGGTGGACAGGGATACGGGGAGCTGTTTTTT. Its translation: CASSLGGQGYGELFF.

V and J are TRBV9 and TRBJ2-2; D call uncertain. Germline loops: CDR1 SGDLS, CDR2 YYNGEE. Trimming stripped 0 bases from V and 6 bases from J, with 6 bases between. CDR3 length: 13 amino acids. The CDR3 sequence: CASSVGGSGELFF. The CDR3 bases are TGTGCCAGCAGCGTAGGTGGCTCCGGGGAGCTGTTTTTT.

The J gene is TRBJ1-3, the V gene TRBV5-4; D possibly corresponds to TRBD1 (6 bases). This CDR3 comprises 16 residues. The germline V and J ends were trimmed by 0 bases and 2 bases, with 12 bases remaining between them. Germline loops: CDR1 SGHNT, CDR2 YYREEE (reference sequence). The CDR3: CASSLDGGLAGNTIYF. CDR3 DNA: TGTGCCAGCAGCTTGGATGGGGGCCTGGCTGGAAACACCATATATTTT.